This T cell receptor beta chain is drawn from a study of T cells after yellow fever vaccination. TCRdb passed the 5' RACE reads through MiXCR, listing each CDR3 protein once. This table holds around 530,000 distinct CDR3 sequences, 17% found once. This clonotype came up many times. CDR3 length: 16 amino acids. Per the germline V gene, CDR1 is ENHRY and CDR2 is SYGVKD. The V segment lost 5 bases and the J segment 9 bases; nucleotides outside the gene matches: 16. The chain recombines TRBV10-3 with TRBJ2-1, with 7 bases identical to TRBD2. The sequence came from a man younger than 35 who received the YFV17D yellow fever vaccine. This material consisted of PBMCs, taken around 5 days after the first yellow fever vaccination. The CDR3 DNA is TGTGCCATCAGTCCCACTTATGGACTAGTGTCGGTTGAGCAGTTCTTC. This translates into CAISPTYGLVSVEQFF.